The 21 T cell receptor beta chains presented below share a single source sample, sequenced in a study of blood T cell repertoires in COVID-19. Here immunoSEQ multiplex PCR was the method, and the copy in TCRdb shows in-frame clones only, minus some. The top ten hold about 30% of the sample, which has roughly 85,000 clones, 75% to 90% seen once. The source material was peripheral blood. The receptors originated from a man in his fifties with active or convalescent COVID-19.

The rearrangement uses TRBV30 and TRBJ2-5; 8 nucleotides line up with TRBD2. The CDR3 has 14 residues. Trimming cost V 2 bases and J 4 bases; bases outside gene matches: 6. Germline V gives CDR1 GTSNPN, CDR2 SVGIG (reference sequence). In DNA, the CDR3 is TGTGCCTGGAGTCCCGGGGCGGGAGGAGAGACCCAGTACTTC. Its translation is CAWSPGAGGETQYF.

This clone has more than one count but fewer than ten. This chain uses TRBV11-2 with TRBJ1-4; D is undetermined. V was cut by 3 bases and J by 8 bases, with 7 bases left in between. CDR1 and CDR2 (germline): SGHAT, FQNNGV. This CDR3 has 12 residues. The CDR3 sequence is CASSFNSEKLFF. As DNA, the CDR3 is TGTGCCAGCAGCTTTAATTCGGAAAAACTGTTTTTT.

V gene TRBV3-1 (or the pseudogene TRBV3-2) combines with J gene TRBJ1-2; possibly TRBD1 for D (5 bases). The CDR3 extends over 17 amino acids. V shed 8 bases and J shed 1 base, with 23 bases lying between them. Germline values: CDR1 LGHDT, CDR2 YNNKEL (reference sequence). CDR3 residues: CASGRAAGRSNNYGYTF. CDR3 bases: TGTGCCAGCGGACGGGCGGCGGGACGATCAAATAACTATGGCTACACCTTC.

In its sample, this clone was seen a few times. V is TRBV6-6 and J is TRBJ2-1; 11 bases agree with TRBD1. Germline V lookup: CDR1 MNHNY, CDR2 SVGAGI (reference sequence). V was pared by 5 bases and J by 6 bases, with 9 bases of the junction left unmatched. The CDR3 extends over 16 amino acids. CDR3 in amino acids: CASSLGTGGTVNEQFF. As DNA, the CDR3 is TGTGCCAGCAGTCTAGGGACAGGGGGGACGGTCAATGAGCAGTTCTTC.

The CDR3 spells CSVPTGSDGYTF. The CDR3 DNA is TGCAGCGTTCCGACAGGGAGTGATGGCTACACCTTC. The chain joins TRBV29-1 to TRBJ1-2; 7 bases agree with TRBD1. V trimming: 5 bases; J trimming: 6 bases; junction bases outside the gene matches: 6. CDR1 is SQVTM and CDR2 is ANQGSEA in the germline V gene. The CDR3 length is 12 residues. Complete variable domain (other parts from reference TRBV29-1 and TRBJ1-2): SAVISQKPSRDICQRGTSLTIQCQVDSQVTMMFWYRQQPGQSLTLIATANQGSEATYESGFVIDKFPISRPNLTFSTLTVSNMSPEDSSIYLCSVPTGSDGYTFGSGTRLTVV.

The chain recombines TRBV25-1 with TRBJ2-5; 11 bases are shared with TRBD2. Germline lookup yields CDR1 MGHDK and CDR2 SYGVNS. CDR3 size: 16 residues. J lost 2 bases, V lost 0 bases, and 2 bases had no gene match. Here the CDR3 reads CASSEYLAGGQETQYF. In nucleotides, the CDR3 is TGTGCCAGCAGTGAATACTTAGCGGGAGGGCAAGAGACCCAGTACTTC.

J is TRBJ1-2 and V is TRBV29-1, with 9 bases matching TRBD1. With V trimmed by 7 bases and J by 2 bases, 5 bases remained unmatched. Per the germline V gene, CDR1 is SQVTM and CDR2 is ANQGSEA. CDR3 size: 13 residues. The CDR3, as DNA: TGCAGCGGGGGAGACAGGGGGAACTATGGCTACACCTTC. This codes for CSGGDRGNYGYTF.

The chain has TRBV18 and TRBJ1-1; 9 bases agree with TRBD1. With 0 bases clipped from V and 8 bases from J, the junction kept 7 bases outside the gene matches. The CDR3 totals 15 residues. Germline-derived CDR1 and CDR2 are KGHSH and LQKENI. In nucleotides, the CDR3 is TGTGCCAGCTCACCACCCGGGACAGGGTTTCGCGAAGCTTTCTTT. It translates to CASSPPGTGFREAFF.

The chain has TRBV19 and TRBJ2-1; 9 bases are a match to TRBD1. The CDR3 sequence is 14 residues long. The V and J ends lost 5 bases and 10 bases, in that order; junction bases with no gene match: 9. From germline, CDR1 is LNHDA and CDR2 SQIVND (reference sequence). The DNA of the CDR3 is TGTGCCAGTAGTCCAATGGACAGGGGAAAGGAGCAGTTCTTC. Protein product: CASSPMDRGKEQFF.

The CDR3 protein is CAWSVLATEAFF. CDR3 nucleotide sequence: TGTGCCTGGAGTGTATTGGCCACTGAAGCTTTCTTT. The rearrangement links TRBV30 to TRBJ1-1; D is unclear. There are 12 residues in the CDR3. CDR1 and CDR2 from the germline V gene are GTSNPN and SVGIG (reference sequence). The V and J ends lost 0 bases and 4 bases respectively, with 6 bases between them.

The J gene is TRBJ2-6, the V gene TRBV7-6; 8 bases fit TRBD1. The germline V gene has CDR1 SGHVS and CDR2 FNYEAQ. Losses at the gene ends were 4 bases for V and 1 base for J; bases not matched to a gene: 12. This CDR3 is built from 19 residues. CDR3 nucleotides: TGTGCCAGCAGCTCTCGTTCAGGACAGGGATTGTCTGGGGCCAACGTCCTGACTTTC. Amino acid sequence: CASSSRSGQGLSGANVLTF.

Written as DNA, the CDR3 is TGTGCCAGCAGCGTTCGTCAAGAGACCCAGTACTTC. The encoded protein is CASSVRQETQYF. The rearrangement uses TRBV6-2 or TRBV6-3 and TRBJ2-5; D is unclear. With 6 bases removed from V and 2 bases from J, the gap between germline ends came to 7 bases. The CDR3 consists of 12 residues. The germline V gene has CDR1 MNHEY and CDR2 SVGEGT.

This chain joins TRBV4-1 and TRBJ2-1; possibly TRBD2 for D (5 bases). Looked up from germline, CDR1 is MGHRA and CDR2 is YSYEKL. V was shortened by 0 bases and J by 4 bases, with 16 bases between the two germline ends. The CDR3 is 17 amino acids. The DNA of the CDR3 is TGCGCCAGCAGCCAAGATCCAGCGGACCCCGGTTACAATGAGCAGTTCTTC. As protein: CASSQDPADPGYNEQFF.

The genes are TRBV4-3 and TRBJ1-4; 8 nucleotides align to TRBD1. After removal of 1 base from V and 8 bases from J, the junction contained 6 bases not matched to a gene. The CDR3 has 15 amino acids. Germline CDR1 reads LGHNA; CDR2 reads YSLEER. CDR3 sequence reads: CASSQGWTGNEKLFF. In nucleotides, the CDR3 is TGCGCCAGCAGCCAAGGTTGGACAGGGAACGAAAAACTGTTTTTT.

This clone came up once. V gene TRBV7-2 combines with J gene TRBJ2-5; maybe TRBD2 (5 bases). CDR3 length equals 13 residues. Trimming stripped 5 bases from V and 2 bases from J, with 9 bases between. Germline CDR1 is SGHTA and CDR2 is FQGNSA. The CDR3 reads CASSTRTQETQYF. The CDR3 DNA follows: TGTGCCAGCAGCACTAGGACTCAAGAGACCCAGTACTTC.

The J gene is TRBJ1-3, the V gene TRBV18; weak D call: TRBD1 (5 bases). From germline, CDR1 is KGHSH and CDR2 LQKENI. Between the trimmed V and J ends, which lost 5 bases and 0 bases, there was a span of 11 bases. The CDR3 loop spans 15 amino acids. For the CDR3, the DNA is TGTGCCAGCTCAAGGGTCACAGGCTCTGGAAACACCATATATTTT. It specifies CASSRVTGSGNTIYF. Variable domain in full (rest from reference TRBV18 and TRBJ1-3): NAGVMQNPRHLVRRRGQEARLRCSPMKGHSHVYWYRQLPEEGLKFMVYLQKENIIDESGMPKERFSAEFPKEGPSILRIQQVVRGDSAAYFCASSRVTGSGNTIYFGEGSWLTVV.

The DNA for the CDR3 is TGCAGCGGGACCGGGACTAGCTACAATGAGCAGTTCTTC. This encodes CSGTGTSYNEQFF. The chain uses TRBV29-1 and TRBJ2-1; 8 bases map to TRBD2. Trimming cost V 7 bases and J 3 bases; bases outside gene matches: 5. The CDR3 is made up of 13 amino acids. In germline, CDR1 is SQVTM, CDR2 ANQGSEA.

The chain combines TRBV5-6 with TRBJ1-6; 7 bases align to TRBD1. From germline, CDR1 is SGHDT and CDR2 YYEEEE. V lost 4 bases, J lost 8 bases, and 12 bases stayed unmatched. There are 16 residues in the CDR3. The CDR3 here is CASSIRGEFMDSPLHF. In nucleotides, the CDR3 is TGTGCCAGCAGCATCAGGGGGGAGTTTATGGATTCACCCCTCCACTTT.

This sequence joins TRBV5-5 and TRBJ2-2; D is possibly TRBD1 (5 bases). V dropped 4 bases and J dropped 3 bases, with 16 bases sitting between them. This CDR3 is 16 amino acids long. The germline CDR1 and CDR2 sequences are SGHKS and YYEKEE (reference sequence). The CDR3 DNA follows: TGTGCCAGCAGCCCCACTTTGGGGCAGGACACCGGGGAGCTGTTTTTT. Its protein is CASSPTLGQDTGELFF.

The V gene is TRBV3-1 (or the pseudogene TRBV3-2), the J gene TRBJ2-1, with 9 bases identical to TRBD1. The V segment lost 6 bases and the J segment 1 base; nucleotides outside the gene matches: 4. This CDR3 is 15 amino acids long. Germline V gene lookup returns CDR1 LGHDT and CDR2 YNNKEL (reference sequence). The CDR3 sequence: CASRAGTGSYNEQFF. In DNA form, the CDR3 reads TGTGCCAGCAGAGCAGGGACAGGGTCCTACAATGAGCAGTTCTTC.

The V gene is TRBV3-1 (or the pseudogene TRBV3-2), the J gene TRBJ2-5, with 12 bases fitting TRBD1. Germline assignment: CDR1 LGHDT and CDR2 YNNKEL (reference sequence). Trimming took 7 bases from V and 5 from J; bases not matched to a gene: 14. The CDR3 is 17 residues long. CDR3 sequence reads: CASKGTWDRGRRETQYF. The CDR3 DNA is TGTGCCAGCAAGGGGACTTGGGACAGGGGGCGGAGGGAGACCCAGTACTTC.